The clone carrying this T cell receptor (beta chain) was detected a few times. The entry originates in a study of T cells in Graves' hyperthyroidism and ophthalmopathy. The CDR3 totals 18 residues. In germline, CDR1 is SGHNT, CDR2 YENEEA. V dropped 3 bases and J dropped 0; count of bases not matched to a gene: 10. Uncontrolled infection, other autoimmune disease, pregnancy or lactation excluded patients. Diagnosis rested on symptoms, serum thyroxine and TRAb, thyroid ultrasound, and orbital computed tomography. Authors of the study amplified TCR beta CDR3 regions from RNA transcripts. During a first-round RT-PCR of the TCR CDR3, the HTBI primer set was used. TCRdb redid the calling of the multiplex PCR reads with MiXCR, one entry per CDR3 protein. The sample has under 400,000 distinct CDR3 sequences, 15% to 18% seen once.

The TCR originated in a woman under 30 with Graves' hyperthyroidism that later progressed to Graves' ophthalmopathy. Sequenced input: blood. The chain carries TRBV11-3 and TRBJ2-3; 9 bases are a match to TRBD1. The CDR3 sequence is CASSLVSGTGTSTDTQYF. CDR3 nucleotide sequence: TGTGCCAGCAGCTTGGTATCGGGGACAGGGACCAGCACAGATACGCAGTATTTT.